This TCR beta chain was observed in a study of blood T cell repertoires in COVID-19. Contact with a PCR-confirmed or clinician-diagnosed COVID-19 case occurred within 2 weeks of entry. Assay: immunoSEQ multiplex PCR; the TCRdb copy retains only in-frame clones and omits some. This table holds about 270,000 clones, 80% to 95% found once. Trimming cost V 3 bases and J 3 bases; bases outside gene matches: 0. This CDR3 is 14 amino acids long. Germline assignment: CDR1 SGHRS and CDR2 YFSETQ. This TCR derives from a man between 35 and 55 years old who had been exposed to COVID-19. The sequencing input was PBMCs or T cells enriched from blood (not recorded which). This chain uses TRBV5-1 with TRBJ2-6; 7 bases line up with TRBD2. The CDR3 DNA reads as TGCGCCAGCAGCTGGACTAGTGGGGCCAACGTCCTGACTTTC. Its protein is CASSWTSGANVLTF.